This TCR beta chain derives from a study of OX40 agonist ivuxolimab in advanced cancers. Across the whole study: From about 20 to 79 years was the age range, with a mean of approximately 58 years, and about 78% were male.

The study, taken as a whole, reports: Also showing low normalized T-cell clonal expansion were some of the nonresponders.

Details on this clone: Its antigen is currently unknown.

Clones were read by immunoSEQ multiplex PCR, and TCRdb kept only the in-frame ones, dropping some. The sample has some 50,000 clones, roughly 88% seen once. Unmatched junction bases numbered 11, after V lost 0 bases and J lost 0 bases. Germline CDR1 reads LNHNV; CDR2 reads YYDKDF (reference sequence). The CDR3 has 20 amino acids. With baseline, cycle 4 day 1, and cycle 7 day 1 as timepoints, blood was sampled. The chain has TRBV15 and TRBJ2-4, with 10 bases fitting TRBD1. This TCR came from an adult with an advanced solid tumor such as melanoma, head and neck, liver or kidney cancer. The sequencing here drew on CD4+ or CD8+ T cells sorted from blood, taken in a trial of the OX40 agonist ivuxolimab. CDR3: CATSRDPTGGFLLAKNIQYF. Here the CDR3 DNA reads TGTGCCACCAGCAGAGATCCGACAGGGGGCTTTTTATTAGCCAAAAACATTCAGTACTTC. The entire variable domain, with the rest obtained from reference TRBV15 and TRBJ2-4, is as follows: DAMVIQNPRYQVTQFGKPVTLSCSQTLNHNVMYWYQQKSSQAPKLLFHYYDKDFNNEADTPDNFQSRRPNTSFCFLDIRSPGLGDTAMYLCATSRDPTGGFLLAKNIQYFGAGTRLSVL.